This T cell receptor (beta chain) was retrieved from a study of T cell responses to AZD1222 COVID-19 vaccine. Trimming removed 0 bases from V and 2 bases from J, with 14 bases in between. Germline V CDR1 and CDR2: MNHEY, SVGAGI. The CDR3 totals 16 residues. Profiled with immunoSEQ multiplex PCR; TCRdb holds only in-frame clones, not every one. The sample consists of 130,000 or so clones, roughly 91% of them appearing once. Sequenced material: peripheral blood, taken on day 0 of AZD1222 vaccination. The TCR comes from an adult in good health. The chain is built from TRBV6-5 and TRBJ2-7; D not certain. CDR3 residues: CASSYSLFPLPYEQYF. The CDR3 DNA reads as TGTGCCAGCAGTTACTCGCTTTTTCCGCTGCCCTACGAGCAGTACTTC.